The entry below describes one T cell receptor (beta chain). Germline V lookup: CDR1 MNHEY, CDR2 SVGAGI. The CDR3 has 15 residues. V lost 7 bases and J lost 7; bases outside the gene matches: 10. The data derive from a study of blood T cell repertoires in COVID-19. Across the whole study: Donors in the United States, Italy and Spain gave samples during acute or convalescent COVID-19. PBMCs, B-cell-depleted T cells, or T cells were the source of the cDNA or gDNA that made up the material.

Clones were read by immunoSEQ multiplex PCR, and TCRdb kept only the in-frame ones, dropping some. The sample lists 300,000 to 400,000 clones, 88% occurring once. The study drew participants aged about 18 to 89 years from some 24 US areas. The sequencing input was PBMCs or T cells enriched from blood (not recorded which). V gene TRBV6-5 combines with J gene TRBJ1-5, with 10 bases matching TRBD1. This TCR came from a woman under 30 who had recovered from COVID-19. The CDR3 nucleotides are TGTGCCAGCATCGAAGGGGACAGGGGATACCAGCCCCAGCATTTT. This sequence encodes CASIEGDRGYQPQHF.